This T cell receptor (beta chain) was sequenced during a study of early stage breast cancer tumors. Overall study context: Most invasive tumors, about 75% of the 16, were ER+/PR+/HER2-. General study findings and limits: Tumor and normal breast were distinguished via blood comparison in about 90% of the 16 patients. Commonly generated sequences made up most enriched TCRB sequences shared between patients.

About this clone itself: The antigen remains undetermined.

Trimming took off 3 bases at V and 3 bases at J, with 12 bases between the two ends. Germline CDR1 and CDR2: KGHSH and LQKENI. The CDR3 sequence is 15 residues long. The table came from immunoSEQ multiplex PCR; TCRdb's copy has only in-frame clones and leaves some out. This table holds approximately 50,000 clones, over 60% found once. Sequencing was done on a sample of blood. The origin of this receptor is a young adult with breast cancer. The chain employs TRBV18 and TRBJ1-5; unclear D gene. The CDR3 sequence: CASSPETDPNQPQHF. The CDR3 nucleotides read TGTGCCAGCTCACCCGAAACAGACCCCAATCAGCCCCAGCATTTT.